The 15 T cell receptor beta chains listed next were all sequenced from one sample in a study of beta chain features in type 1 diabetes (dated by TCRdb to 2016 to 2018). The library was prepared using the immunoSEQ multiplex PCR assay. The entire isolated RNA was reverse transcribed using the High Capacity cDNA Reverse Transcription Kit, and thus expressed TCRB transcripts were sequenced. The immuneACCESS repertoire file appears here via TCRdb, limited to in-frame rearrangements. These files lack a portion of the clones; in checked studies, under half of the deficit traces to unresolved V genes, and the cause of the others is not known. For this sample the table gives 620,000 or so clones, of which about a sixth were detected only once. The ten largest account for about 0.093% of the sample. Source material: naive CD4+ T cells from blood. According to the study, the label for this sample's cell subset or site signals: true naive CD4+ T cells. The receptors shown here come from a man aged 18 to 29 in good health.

The CDR3 region is CASSLVPNGKGYTF. The CDR3 DNA reads TGTGCCAGCAGTTTGGTTCCGAACGGGAAGGGCTACACCTTC. This chain uses TRBV28 with TRBJ1-2; no definite D call. V was cut by 3 bases and J by 8 bases, with 16 bases left in between. The germline CDR1 and CDR2 sequences are MDHEN and SYDVKM. The CDR3 contains 14 residues.

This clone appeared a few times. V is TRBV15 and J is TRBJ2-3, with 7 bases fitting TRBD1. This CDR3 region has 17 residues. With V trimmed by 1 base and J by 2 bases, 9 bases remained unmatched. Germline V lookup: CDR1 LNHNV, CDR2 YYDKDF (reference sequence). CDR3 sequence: CATSRARDSLFTDTQYF. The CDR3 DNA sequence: TGTGCCACCAGCAGAGCCCGGGACAGTCTCTTCACAGATACGCAGTATTTT.

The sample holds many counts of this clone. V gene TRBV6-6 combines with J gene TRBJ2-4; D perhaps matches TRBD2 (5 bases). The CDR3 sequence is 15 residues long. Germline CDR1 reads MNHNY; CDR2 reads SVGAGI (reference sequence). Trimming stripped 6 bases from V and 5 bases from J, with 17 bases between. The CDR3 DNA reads TGTGCCAGCAGCTACCCTCGGGGTGGGGAAAACATTCAGTACTTC. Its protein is CASSYPRGGENIQYF.

The CDR3: CASSVGTGGSADTQYF. CDR3 in DNA: TGTGCCAGCAGCGTCGGAACAGGGGGCTCGGCAGATACGCAGTATTTT. The V gene is TRBV9, the J gene TRBJ2-3; 9 bases fit TRBD1. The CDR3 consists of 16 residues. The V gene end was trimmed by 2 bases and the J gene end by 4 bases; junction bases not matched to a gene: 8. Germline CDR1 and CDR2: SGDLS and YYNGEE.

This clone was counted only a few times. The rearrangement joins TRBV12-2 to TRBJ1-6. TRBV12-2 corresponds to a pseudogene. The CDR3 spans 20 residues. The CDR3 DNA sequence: TGTGCAAGTCGCTTAGACCCGGGGGGGAGGACAGAGAGTGGTAATTCACCCCTCCACTTT. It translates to CASRLDPGGRTESGNSPLHF.

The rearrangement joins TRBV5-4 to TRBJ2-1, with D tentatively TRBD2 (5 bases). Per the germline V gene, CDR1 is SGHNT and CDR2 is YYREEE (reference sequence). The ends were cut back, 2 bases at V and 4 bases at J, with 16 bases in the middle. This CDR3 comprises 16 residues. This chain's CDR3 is CASSFYRGKSYNEQFF. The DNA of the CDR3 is TGTGCCAGCAGCTTCTATCGAGGGAAGTCATACAATGAGCAGTTCTTC.

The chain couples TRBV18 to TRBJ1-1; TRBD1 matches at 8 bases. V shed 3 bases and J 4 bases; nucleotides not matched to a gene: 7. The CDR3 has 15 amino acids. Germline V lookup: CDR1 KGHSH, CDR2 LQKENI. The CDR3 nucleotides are TGTGCCAGCTCACCGCAGGGGGCGCCGGCCACTGAAGCTTTCTTT. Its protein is CASSPQGAPATEAFF.

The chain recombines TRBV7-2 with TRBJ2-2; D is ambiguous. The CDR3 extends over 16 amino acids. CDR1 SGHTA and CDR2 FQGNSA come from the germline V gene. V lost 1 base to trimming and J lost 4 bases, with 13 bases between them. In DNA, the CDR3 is TGTGCCAGCAGCTTAGTAGGTGGCATGGGCACCGGGGAGCTGTTTTTT. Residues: CASSLVGGMGTGELFF.

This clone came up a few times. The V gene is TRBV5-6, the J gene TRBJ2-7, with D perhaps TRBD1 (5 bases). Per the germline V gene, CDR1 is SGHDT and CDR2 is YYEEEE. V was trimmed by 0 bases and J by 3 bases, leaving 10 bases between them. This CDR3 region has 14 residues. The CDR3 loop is CASSLGQKGYEQYF. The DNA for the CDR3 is TGTGCCAGCAGCTTGGGACAGAAAGGCTACGAGCAGTACTTC. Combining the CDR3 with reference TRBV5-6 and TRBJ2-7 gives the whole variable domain DAGVTQSPTHLIKTRGQQVTLRCSPKSGHDTVSWYQQALGQGPQFIFQYYEEEERQRGNFPDRFSGHQFPNYSSELNVNALLLGDSALYLCASSLGQKGYEQYFGPGTRLTVT.

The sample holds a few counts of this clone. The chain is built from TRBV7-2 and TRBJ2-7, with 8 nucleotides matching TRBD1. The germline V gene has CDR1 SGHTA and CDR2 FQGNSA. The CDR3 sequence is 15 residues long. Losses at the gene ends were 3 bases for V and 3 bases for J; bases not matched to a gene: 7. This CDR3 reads CASSFRTGINYEQYF. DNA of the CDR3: TGTGCCAGCAGCTTCCGGACAGGGATTAACTACGAGCAGTACTTC.

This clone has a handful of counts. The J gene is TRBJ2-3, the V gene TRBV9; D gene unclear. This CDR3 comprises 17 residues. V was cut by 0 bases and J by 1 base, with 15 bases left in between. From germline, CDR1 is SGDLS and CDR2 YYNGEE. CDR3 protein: CASSVAGPRTGTDTQYF. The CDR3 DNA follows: TGTGCCAGCAGCGTAGCTGGACCGCGGACCGGCACAGATACGCAGTATTTT.

This chain's CDR3 is CASSFARGSGSDGYTF. CDR3 bases: TGTGCCAGCAGTTTCGCCAGGGGTAGCGGTTCAGATGGCTACACCTTC. The J gene is TRBJ1-2, the V gene TRBV6-5; D possibly corresponds to TRBD1 (6 bases). Trimming pared 4 bases from V and 6 bases from J, leaving 21 bases between. Germline CDR1 and CDR2: MNHEY and SVGAGI. This CDR3 comprises 16 residues.

The chain's CDR3 is CASSETGKVTQYF. In nucleotides, the CDR3 is TGTGCCAGCAGTGAAACAGGGAAGGTGACCCAGTACTTC. V is TRBV2 and J is TRBJ2-5; D is possibly TRBD1 (6 bases). The CDR3 runs to 13 residues. CDR1 is SNHLY, CDR2 FYNNEI, per germline. V shed 2 bases and J shed 7 bases, with 11 bases lying between them.

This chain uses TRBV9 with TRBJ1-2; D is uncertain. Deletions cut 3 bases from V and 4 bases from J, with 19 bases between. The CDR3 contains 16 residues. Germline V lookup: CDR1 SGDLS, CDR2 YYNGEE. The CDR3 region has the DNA TGTGCCAGCAGCGGCCTGCGAGGACCGCAAGCCTATGGCTACACCTTC. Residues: CASSGLRGPQAYGYTF.

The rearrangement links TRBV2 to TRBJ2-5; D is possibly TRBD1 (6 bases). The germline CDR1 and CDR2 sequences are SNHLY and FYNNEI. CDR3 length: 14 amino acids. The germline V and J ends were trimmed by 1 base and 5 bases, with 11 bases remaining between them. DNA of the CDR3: TGTGCCAGCAGTGAAGATAGGGGGTCGGAGACCCAGTACTTC. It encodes CASSEDRGSETQYF.